The clone carrying this TCR beta chain has a count of ten or more. Antigen specificity is unknown. This library used approximately 390 ng RNA and molecular barcoded adaptors spanning alpha/delta and beta/gamma chains. TCRdb reprocessed the reads via MiXCR and lists one record per CDR3 protein. The profile shows roughly 38,000 distinct CDR3 sequences, roughly an eighth of them singletons. The data were obtained in a study of read filtering for tumor transcriptome and immune sequencing. Study summary: Patients were some 16 male and roughly 15 female, mean age around 66 years, range about 45 to 85. Per sample, TCR-region reads ranged about 4 to 10.27 million by IR-seq, about 75 to 1273 by RNA-seq. Study results and limitations: Sorted CD138-negative bone marrow cells were not purified T cells. Around 82% of IR-seq clonotypes had a single read, yet these held roughly 3.8% of reads.

This CDR3 spans 13 amino acids. V was trimmed by 5 bases and J by 9 bases, leaving 14 bases between them. Germline values: CDR1 SGHTA, CDR2 FQGTGA. Material: a population of CD138-negative cells sorted from bone marrow. The rearrangement uses TRBV7-3 and TRBJ2-1; D may correspond to TRBD1 or TRBD2 (5 bases each). The receptor comes from a donor aged 40 or over with multiple myeloma. The CDR3: CASSVKGTTEQFF. CDR3 nucleotide sequence: TGTGCCAGCAGCGTAAAAGGGACCACTGAGCAGTTCTTC.